This T cell receptor beta chain was identified during a study of T-cell reconstitution after alpha-beta-depleted transplantation in children. Study observations and caveats: Once a year had passed after transplant, T-cell counts and diversity came mostly from newly produced T cells. The origin of high day-60 TCRbeta diversity in some patients lay in surviving recipient T cells and thymic progenitors. Reported findings indicate that, about two months after transplant, alpha-beta T cells came from several hundred expanded clones, which were derived from non-depleted graft cells.

Unique molecular identifiers featured in how the TCRbeta library was prepared. MiXCR was run by TCRdb on the PCR reads, yielding one entry per CDR3 protein. The data contain approximately 1,000,000 distinct CDR3 sequences, under 30% of them singletons. The CDR3 sequence is 18 residues long. The germline gives CDR1 PRHDT, CDR2 FYEKMQ (reference sequence). The J segment lost 0 bases and the V segment lost 2 bases, leaving 13 bases of the junction unmatched. As to this clonotype: Its antigen is unidentified.

The sample here was PBMCs, mostly from graft donor cells, taken 360 days after TCRalphabeta/CD19-depleted stem cell transplant. The chain carries TRBV13 and TRBJ2-7; 7 nucleotides match TRBD1. The receptor comes from a boy under three years old who had a stem cell transplant for SCID, so the T cells may come from the graft donor. The CDR3 DNA reads as TGTGCCAGCAGCTTAAACCGCCGGTGGGGACAGAGCTCCTACGAGCAGTACTTC. Translated: CASSLNRRWGQSSYEQYF.